The sequence of this TCR beta chain was determined in a study of CXCR3-negative and CXCR3-positive naive CD8 T cells. Preparation of TRB cDNA libraries relied on 5' RACE carrying UMI labels. TCRdb re-called the 5' RACE reads and gives one entry per CDR3 protein, without DNA. The table lists 70,000 to 100,000 distinct CDR3 sequences, with around 1.7% in the top ten. Broader study findings: Memory CD8+ cells had much lower diversity, and both naive subsets had comparably high diversity.

A remark on this clonotype: The antigen is unknown.

The CDR3 contains 13 residues. CDR1 and CDR2 from the germline V gene are LNHDA and SQIVND (reference sequence). The sample comprised naive CXCR3- CD8+ T cells from blood. Stated subset: CD45RO-CCR7+CD27+CD95- naive CD8+ T cells lacking CXCR3 (TNR3-). The receptor was derived from a human donor in good health. Some clones in this sample may be carry-over from other donors' samples. The chain has TRBV19 and TRBJ2-1. The CDR3 is CASSIIGYNEQFF. Complete variable domain (other parts from reference TRBV19 and TRBJ2-1): DGGITQSPKYLFRKEGQNVTLSCEQNLNHDAMYWYRQDPGQGLRLIYYSQIVNDFQKGDIAEGYSVSREKKESFPLTVTSAQKNPTAFYLCASSIIGYNEQFFGPGTRLTVL.